This T cell receptor (beta chain) was captured in a study of blood T cell repertoires in COVID-19. Study information: Donors in the United States, Italy and Spain gave samples during acute or convalescent COVID-19. Nucleic acid was either cDNA or gDNA, and it came from T cells, B-cell-depleted T cells, or PBMCs.

V was trimmed by 0 bases and J by 6 bases, leaving 17 bases between them. Germline lookup yields CDR1 SGHNT and CDR2 YENEEA. There are 16 residues in the CDR3. Original processing notes: It was from reference gene primer amplification that nucleated cell counts were estimated. Repertoires were generated with immunoSEQ multiplex PCR, while TCRdb's copy carries only in-frame clones and drops some. V and J calls and clone size come straight from that table; D and trimming were deduced from the DNA. The table records approximately 210,000 clones, roughly 88% of them present only once. The chain has TRBV11-3 and TRBJ2-5; D remains ambiguous. What was sequenced was peripheral blood. The TCR originated in a man aged 25-40 years who had recovered from COVID-19. CDR3 in amino acids: CASSLDGSKSGKTQYF. In DNA, the CDR3 is TGTGCCAGCAGCTTAGATGGTAGCAAGAGTGGAAAGACCCAGTACTTC.